Shown below are 14 T cell receptor beta chains from a single sample sequenced in a study of cytomegalovirus exposure and HLA in healthy donors. The table came from immunoSEQ multiplex PCR; TCRdb's copy has only in-frame clones and leaves some out. The table includes 150,000 to 200,000 clones, 75% to 90% detected once. The sample consisted of PBMCs. The receptors come from a man aged 18 to 29 in good health and CMV-seropositive.

V is TRBV28 and J is TRBJ1-2; possible D gene TRBD1, 6 bases. This CDR3 is 14 amino acids long. CDR1 and CDR2 from the germline V gene are MDHEN and SYDVKM. Trimming left V 1 base short and J 6 bases short, with 12 bases between. Here the CDR3 DNA reads TGTGCCAGCAGTTTATTGGGGGCGCCTAATGGCTACACCTTC. It specifies CASSLLGAPNGYTF.

The rearrangement links TRBV6-5 to TRBJ2-1; possibly TRBD2 for D (7 bases). Germline values: CDR1 MNHEY, CDR2 SVGAGI. Trimming took off 2 bases at V and 4 bases at J, with 12 bases between the two ends. CDR3 length: 15 residues. The CDR3 DNA reads as TGTGCCAGCAGTTACGGGAGGGGGGTTTACAATGAGCAGTTCTTC. This encodes CASSYGRGVYNEQFF.

V and J are TRBV7-2 and TRBJ2-7; 14 bases agree with TRBD2. Germline V gene sequence: CDR1 SGHTA, CDR2 FQGNSA. Trimming at V came to 4 bases and at J to 6 bases, leaving 5 bases not matched to a gene. The CDR3 has 15 amino acids. CDR3 protein: CASSWGLAGVPEQYF. The CDR3 bases are TGTGCCAGCAGCTGGGGACTAGCGGGAGTTCCCGAGCAGTACTTC.

This sequence joins TRBV6-4 and TRBJ1-1, with 11 bases matching TRBD1. CDR3 length equals 13 residues. With 5 bases clipped from V and 7 bases from J, the junction kept 3 bases outside the gene matches. The V gene's germline CDR1 is MRHNA and CDR2 SNTAGT. Here the CDR3 reads CASSRTGGGEAFF. DNA of the CDR3: TGTGCCAGCAGTCGGACAGGGGGCGGTGAAGCTTTCTTT.

This clone was detected a few times. J is TRBJ2-7 and V is TRBV6-5; 11 bases match TRBD2. Germline lookup yields CDR1 MNHEY and CDR2 SVGAGI. The junction had 1 base not matched to a gene; V was cut back by 10 bases and J by 5 bases. This CDR3 contains 11 residues. CDR3 loop: CAILAGDEQYF. The CDR3 nucleotides are TGTGCCATACTAGCGGGAGACGAGCAGTACTTC.

This clone was seen only a few times. CDR3 bases: TGCAGCGTTGAGGGGGGATACGAGCAGTACTTC. Translating it yields CSVEGGYEQYF. V usage is TRBV29-1 and J usage is TRBJ2-7; the D gene is possibly TRBD2 (6 bases). The germline V gene encodes CDR1 SQVTM and CDR2 ANQGSEA. The CDR3 has 11 residues. Trimming took 3 bases from V and 4 from J, leaving 7 bases between them.

The gene calls are TRBV19 and TRBJ2-4; tentative D call: TRBD1 (5 bases). Trimming took off 2 bases at V and 0 bases at J, with 11 bases between the two ends. In germline, CDR1 is LNHDA, CDR2 SQIVND (reference sequence). The CDR3 extends over 16 amino acids. The CDR3 spells CASSIIFREAKNIQYF. The CDR3, as DNA: TGTGCCAGTAGTATAATTTTCAGGGAAGCCAAAAACATTCAGTACTTC.

The rearrangement uses TRBV9 and TRBJ2-7, with TRBD1 matching over 10 bases. This CDR3 comprises 14 residues. Looked up from germline, CDR1 is SGDLS and CDR2 is YYNGEE. J was trimmed by 2 bases and V by 4 bases; bases with no gene match: 3. CDR3 DNA: TGTGCCAGCAGCCAGGGGACAGGGGCCTACGAGCAGTACTTC. Amino acid sequence: CASSQGTGAYEQYF. Looking up the rest from reference TRBV9 and TRBJ2-7 gives the full variable domain: DSGVTQTPKHLITATGQRVTLRCSPRSGDLSVYWYQQSLDQGLQFLIQYYNGEERAKGNILERFSAQQFPDLHSELNLSSLELGDSALYFCASSQGTGAYEQYFGPGTRLTVT.

The chain links TRBV6-1 to TRBJ1-4; perhaps TRBD1 as D (6 bases). V shed 6 bases and J shed 4 bases, with 12 bases lying between them. This CDR3 contains 14 residues. Germline lookup yields CDR1 MNHNS and CDR2 SASEGT. This chain's CDR3 is CASSLDRINEKLFF. The CDR3 nucleotides read TGTGCCAGCAGCCTCGACAGGATTAATGAAAAACTGTTTTTT.

The CDR3 here is CATNRDRDTYEQYF. The CDR3 DNA reads as TGTGCCACTAACCGGGACAGGGACACCTACGAGCAGTACTTC. This chain uses TRBV2 with TRBJ2-7, with 9 bases aligning to TRBD1. The CDR3 sequence is 14 residues long. J was trimmed by 2 bases and V by 10 bases; bases with no gene match: 9. In germline, CDR1 is SNHLY, CDR2 FYNNEI.

The rearrangement joins TRBV4-2 to TRBJ2-7, with 12 nucleotides matching TRBD2. Looked up from germline, CDR1 is LGHNA and CDR2 is YNFKEQ. Trimming at V came to 0 bases and at J to 5 bases, leaving 5 bases not matched to a gene. The CDR3 consists of 16 residues. CDR3 nucleotides: TGTGCCAGCAGCCAAGAAGAGACTAGCGGGAGCAACGAGCAGTACTTC. This translates into CASSQEETSGSNEQYF.

The rearrangement links TRBV13 to TRBJ2-5, with D maybe TRBD1 (5 bases). Germline V gene lookup returns CDR1 PRHDT and CDR2 FYEKMQ (reference sequence). V dropped 5 bases and J dropped 0 bases, with 10 bases sitting between them. The CDR3 runs to 14 residues. CDR3 in amino acids: CASSQVGDQETQYF. CDR3 coding DNA: TGTGCCAGCAGCCAGGTAGGGGACCAAGAGACCCAGTACTTC.

The rearrangement links TRBV14 to TRBJ2-7; 7 nucleotides match TRBD2. The CDR3 totals 14 residues. Losses at the gene ends were 4 bases for V and 3 bases for J; bases not matched to a gene: 6. Germline CDR1 reads SGHDN; CDR2 reads FVKESK. In DNA form, the CDR3 reads TGTGCCAGCAGCCCTCGACTAGCCCTCTACGAGCAGTACTTC. Protein product: CASSPRLALYEQYF.

This chain joins TRBV4-2 and TRBJ2-6, with 9 nucleotides matching TRBD1. This CDR3 comprises 19 residues. V lost 4 bases, J lost 0 bases, and 10 bases stayed unmatched. Germline-derived CDR1 and CDR2 are LGHNA and YNFKEQ. CDR3 protein: CASSPSRDRASSGANVLTF. The CDR3 region has the DNA TGTGCCAGCAGCCCGAGCCGGGACAGGGCTAGCTCTGGGGCCAACGTCCTGACTTTC.